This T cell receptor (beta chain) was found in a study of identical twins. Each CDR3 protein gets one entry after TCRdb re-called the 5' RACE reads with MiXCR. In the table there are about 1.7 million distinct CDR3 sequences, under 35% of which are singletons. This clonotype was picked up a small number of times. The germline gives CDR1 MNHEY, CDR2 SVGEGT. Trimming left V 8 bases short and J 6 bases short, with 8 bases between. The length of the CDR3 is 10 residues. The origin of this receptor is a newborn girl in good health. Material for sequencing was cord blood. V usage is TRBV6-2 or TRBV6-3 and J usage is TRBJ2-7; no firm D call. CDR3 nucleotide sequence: TGTGCCAGCGGCAGTTTCGAGCAGTACTTC. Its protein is CASGSFEQYF.